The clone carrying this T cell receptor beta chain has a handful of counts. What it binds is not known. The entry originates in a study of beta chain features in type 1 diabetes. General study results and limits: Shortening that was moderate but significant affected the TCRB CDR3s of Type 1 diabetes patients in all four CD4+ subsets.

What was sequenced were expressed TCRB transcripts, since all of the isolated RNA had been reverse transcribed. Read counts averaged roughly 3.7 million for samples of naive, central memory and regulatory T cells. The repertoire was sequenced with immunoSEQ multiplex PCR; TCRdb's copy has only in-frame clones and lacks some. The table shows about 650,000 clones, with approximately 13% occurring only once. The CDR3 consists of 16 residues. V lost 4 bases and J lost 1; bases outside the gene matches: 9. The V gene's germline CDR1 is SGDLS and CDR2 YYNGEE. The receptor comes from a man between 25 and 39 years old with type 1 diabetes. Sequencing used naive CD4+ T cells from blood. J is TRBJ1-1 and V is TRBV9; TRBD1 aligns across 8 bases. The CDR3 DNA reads TGTGCCAGCAGCCCCGACGTCGGGACAGGGAACACTGAAGCTTTCTTT. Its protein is CASSPDVGTGNTEAFF.